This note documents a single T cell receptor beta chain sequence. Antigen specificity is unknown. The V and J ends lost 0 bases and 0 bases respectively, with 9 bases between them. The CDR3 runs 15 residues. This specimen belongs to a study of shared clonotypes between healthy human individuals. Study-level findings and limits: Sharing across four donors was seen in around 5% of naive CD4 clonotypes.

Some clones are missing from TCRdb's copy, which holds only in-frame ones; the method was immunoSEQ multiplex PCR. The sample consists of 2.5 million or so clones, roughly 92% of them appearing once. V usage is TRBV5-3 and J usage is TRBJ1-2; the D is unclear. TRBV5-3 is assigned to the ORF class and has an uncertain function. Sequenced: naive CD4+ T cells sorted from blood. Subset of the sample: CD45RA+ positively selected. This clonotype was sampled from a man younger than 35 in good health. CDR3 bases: TGTGCCAGAAGCTTGGGGCAGACATCTAACTATGGCTACACCTTC. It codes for CARSLGQTSNYGYTF.